Below are 6 T cell receptor beta chains sequenced from a single sample in a study of cytomegalovirus exposure and HLA in healthy donors. The PCR contained 60 Vbeta and 13 Jbeta primers. Only in-frame clones appear in the TCRdb table, and some are missing; sequencing was by immunoSEQ multiplex PCR. The sample holds about 130,000 clones, nearly 10% seen once. The sequencing input was PBMCs. The receptor set was obtained from a man aged 50-59 years in good health and CMV-seronegative.

This chain connects TRBV28 to TRBJ2-3, with D hard to call. The germline V gene encodes CDR1 MDHEN and CDR2 SYDVKM. The CDR3 consists of 13 residues. V gave up 2 bases and J gave up 6 bases, with 9 bases separating them. The CDR3 reads CASSLQDPDTQYF. The CDR3 DNA reads TGTGCCAGCAGTTTACAGGATCCGGATACGCAGTATTTT.

The chain couples TRBV27 to TRBJ1-3; D is uncertain. The length of the CDR3 is 16 residues. Per the germline V gene, CDR1 is MNHEY and CDR2 is SMNVEV (reference sequence). The V and J ends lost 0 bases and 0 bases respectively, with 9 bases between them. The CDR3 coding sequence is TGTGCCAGCAGTTTATCCAGGCCGTACTCTGGAAACACCATATATTTT. Residues: CASSLSRPYSGNTIYF.

A few counts support this clone. The same CDR3 is also encoded by other DNA sequences in this sample. The chain is built from TRBV7-3 and TRBJ1-1; weak D call: TRBD1 (6 bases). This CDR3 is built from 14 residues. The germline gives CDR1 SGHTA, CDR2 FQGTGA. Trimming shortened V by 4 bases and J by 5 bases, and 14 bases separated the two germline ends. The CDR3 nucleotides read TGTGCCAGCAGCTCTCAGGGGCCGGGGACTGAAGCTTTCTTT. Its protein product is CASSSQGPGTEAFF.

There are many counts of this clone. CDR3 residues: CASSLGAYADTQYF. CDR3 sequence (DNA): TGTGCCAGCAGCTTAGGGGCGTACGCAGATACGCAGTATTTT. J is TRBJ2-3 and V is TRBV7-2; no firm D call. The CDR3 contains 14 residues. The germline V and J ends were trimmed by 1 base and 4 bases, with 9 bases remaining between them. Germline V gives CDR1 SGHTA, CDR2 FQGNSA.

This clone has a handful of counts. The gene calls are TRBV5-1 and TRBJ1-2; D is possibly TRBD1 (5 bases). Trimming removed 4 bases from V and 5 bases from J, with 15 bases in between. The germline V gene has CDR1 SGHRS and CDR2 YFSETQ. The CDR3 covers 14 residues. Here the CDR3 DNA reads TGCGCCAGCAGCAAGGGACTGATAGTGTATGGCTACACCTTC. It yields the protein CASSKGLIVYGYTF.

The sample holds a few counts of this clone. The chain has TRBV6-1 and TRBJ2-7, with 10 bases aligning to TRBD1. The V gene end was trimmed by 6 bases and the J gene end by 4 bases; junction bases not matched to a gene: 3. Germline V gene sequence: CDR1 MNHNS, CDR2 SASEGT. The CDR3 sequence is 13 residues long. CDR3 nucleotides: TGTGCCAGCAGCCGGGACAGGGGTTACGAGCAGTACTTC. Translating gives CASSRDRGYEQYF.